This T cell receptor beta chain stems from a study of cytomegalovirus exposure and HLA in healthy donors. At the level of the study: Among fewer than 500 genotyped donors, around 80% fell in the Caucasian-associated ancestry cluster. Study results and limitations: Productive status was seen about 90% or about 30% of the time for most TCR beta V segments in an earlier analysis.

About this clone: Its target is unknown.

A multiplex PCR was run with 60 Vbeta primers and 13 Jbeta primers. Profiled with immunoSEQ multiplex PCR; TCRdb holds only in-frame clones, not every one. The table shows 200,000 to 250,000 clones, with about 80% occurring only once. This CDR3 region has 12 residues. Deletions cut 5 bases from V and 2 bases from J, with 7 bases between. CDR1 is MDHEN, CDR2 SYDVKM, per germline. Sequenced: PBMCs. The V gene is TRBV28, the J gene TRBJ2-7; D is unclear. The sequence came from a woman aged 55 to 70 in good health and CMV-seropositive. The chain's CDR3 is CASSPPTYEQYF. The DNA of the CDR3 is TGTGCCAGCAGTCCTCCTACCTACGAGCAGTACTTC.